The 17 T cell receptor beta chains listed next were all sequenced from one sample in a study of cytomegalovirus exposure and HLA in healthy donors. The table came from immunoSEQ multiplex PCR; TCRdb's copy has only in-frame clones and leaves some out. This sample has 150,000 to 200,000 clones; about 90% occur once, and the top ten carry 5.7%. Source material: PBMCs. The receptor set was obtained from a woman aged 30 to 39 in good health and CMV-seronegative.

This clone occurred once. This sequence joins TRBV5-1 and TRBJ2-3; D could derive from TRBD1 or TRBD2 (5 bases each). CDR1 and CDR2 (germline): SGHRS, YFSETQ. The CDR3 totals 14 residues. V dropped 4 bases and J dropped 0 bases, with 9 bases sitting between them. The CDR3 region is CASSARDSTDTQYF. The CDR3 bases are TGCGCCAGCAGCGCAAGGGACAGCACAGATACGCAGTATTTT. The full variable domain, rest sourced from reference TRBV5-1 and TRBJ2-3, is KAGVTQTPRYLIKTRGQQVTLSCSPISGHRSVSWYQQTPGQGLQFLFEYFSETQRNKGNFPGRFSGRQFSNSRSEMNVSTLELGDSALYLCASSARDSTDTQYFGPGTRLTVL.

This chain links TRBV9 with TRBJ2-7, with a tentative D call TRBD1 (6 bases). Germline lookup yields CDR1 SGDLS and CDR2 YYNGEE. The V end lost 0 bases, the J end lost 10 bases, and 17 bases lay between the germline ends. The CDR3 contains 14 residues. For the CDR3, the DNA is TGTGCCAGCAGCGTAGACCCCTCTGGCAGGGGCCAGTACTTC. This sequence encodes CASSVDPSGRGQYF. The variable domain in full, with the rest retrieved from reference TRBV9 and TRBJ2-7, is DSGVTQTPKHLITATGQRVTLRCSPRSGDLSVYWYQQSLDQGLQFLIQYYNGEERAKGNILERFSAQQFPDLHSELNLSSLELGDSALYFCASSVDPSGRGQYFGPGTRLTVT.

This chain links TRBV27 with TRBJ2-6; a weak D match, TRBD2 (6 bases). Trimming cost V 2 bases and J 4 bases, with 12 bases left between them. The CDR3 covers 16 residues. Germline loops: CDR1 MNHEY, CDR2 SMNVEV (reference sequence). This chain's CDR3 is CASSLRRGSGANVLTF. In nucleotides, the CDR3 is TGTGCCAGCAGTTTAAGGAGGGGTTCCGGGGCCAACGTCCTGACTTTC. Complete variable domain (other parts from reference TRBV27 and TRBJ2-6): EAQVTQNPRYLITVTGKKLTVTCSQNMNHEYMSWYRQDPGLGLRQIYYSMNVEVTDKGDVPEGYKVSRKEKRNFPLILESPSPNQTSLYFCASSLRRGSGANVLTFGAGSRLTVL.

The chain combines TRBV27 with TRBJ1-2; D is perhaps TRBD1 (6 bases). Germline CDR1 reads MNHEY; CDR2 reads SMNVEV (reference sequence). Trimming left V 2 bases short and J 8 bases short, with 18 bases between. This CDR3 is 15 amino acids long. In nucleotides, the CDR3 is TGTGCCAGCAGTTTACGGGGGGCTAAATTCGGAGGCTACACCTTC. This encodes CASSLRGAKFGGYTF.

The chain joins TRBV9 to TRBJ2-1; 10 bases match TRBD1. Germline loops: CDR1 SGDLS, CDR2 YYNGEE. The J segment lost 8 bases and the V segment lost 4 bases, leaving 9 bases of the junction unmatched. The CDR3 totals 15 residues. The CDR3 loop is CASSPRDRGEYEQFF. In DNA, the CDR3 is TGTGCCAGCAGCCCCCGGGACAGGGGAGAGTATGAGCAGTTCTTC.

The V and J genes are TRBV27 and TRBJ2-7; 9 bases agree with TRBD2. The J segment lost 2 bases and the V segment lost 5 bases, leaving 10 bases of the junction unmatched. The germline V gene has CDR1 MNHEY and CDR2 SMNVEV (reference sequence). There are 16 residues in the CDR3. The CDR3 DNA reads TGTGCCAGCAGTGCGTCCTCTAGCGGGATCCCCTACGAGCAGTACTTC. Its translation: CASSASSSGIPYEQYF.

The chain is built from TRBV11-3 and TRBJ2-5; 8 bases align to TRBD1. The CDR3 has 17 amino acids. Germline assignment: CDR1 SGHNT and CDR2 YENEEA. V lost 1 base, J lost 2 bases, and 9 bases stayed unmatched. In DNA form, the CDR3 reads TGTGCCAGCAGCTTAGGTCGGGACAGGACCTCTCAAGAGACCCAGTACTTC. Its protein is CASSLGRDRTSQETQYF.

This clone appeared a single time. The rearrangement joins TRBV15 to TRBJ2-3, with unresolved D. Germline-derived CDR1 and CDR2 are LNHNV and YYDKDF (reference sequence). V gave up 1 base and J gave up 2 bases, with 10 bases separating them. The CDR3 is made up of 15 amino acids. The CDR3 DNA reads TGTGCCACCAGCAGAGTCGCCTTTACCACAGATACGCAGTATTTT. Translation: CATSRVAFTTDTQYF.

The chain combines TRBV6-6 with TRBJ2-7; TRBD1 matches at 7 bases. The CDR3 consists of 14 residues. V was clipped by 4 bases and J by 5 bases; unmatched bases: 8. CDR1 is MNHNY and CDR2 is SVGAGI in the germline V gene (reference sequence). CDR3 in DNA: TGTGCCAGCAGTTCCTACCGGGACAGCCACGAGCAGTACTTC. Its protein product is CASSSYRDSHEQYF.

The rearrangement uses TRBV7-9 and TRBJ2-7; perhaps D is TRBD1 or TRBD2 (5 bases each). The germline V gene has CDR1 SEHNR and CDR2 FQNEAQ (reference sequence). The CDR3 consists of 15 residues. V was shortened by 3 bases and J by 0 bases, with 12 bases between the two germline ends. The CDR3 reads CASSLGVWDSYEQYF. The CDR3 DNA reads as TGTGCCAGCAGCTTGGGGGTATGGGACTCCTACGAGCAGTACTTC.

This chain joins TRBV7-9 and TRBJ2-3; 7 bases agree with TRBD2. Germline V lookup: CDR1 SEHNR, CDR2 FQNEAQ (reference sequence). The CDR3 spans 15 residues. Losses at the gene ends were 4 bases for V and 1 base for J; bases not matched to a gene: 5. CDR3 coding DNA: TGTGCCAGCAGCTCCCAGCGGGATGGCACAGATACGCAGTATTTT. This sequence encodes CASSSQRDGTDTQYF.

The J gene is TRBJ1-4, the V gene TRBV4-3, with D hard to call. Germline V gene lookup returns CDR1 LGHNA and CDR2 YSLEER. Between the trimmed V and J ends, which lost 4 bases and 4 bases, there was a span of 13 bases. The CDR3 spans 15 residues. Written as DNA, the CDR3 is TGCGCCAGCAGCCGAGGACGAAATGTTAATGAAAAACTGTTTTTT. This gives the protein CASSRGRNVNEKLFF.

The V gene is TRBV5-1, the J gene TRBJ1-1; a possible D gene is TRBD1 (5 bases). Trimming removed 4 bases from V and 5 bases from J, with 12 bases in between. The length of the CDR3 is 13 residues. Per germline, CDR1 SGHRS and CDR2 YFSETQ. This CDR3 reads CASSAGRVTEAFF. In DNA, the CDR3 is TGCGCCAGCAGCGCAGGGCGTGTGACTGAAGCTTTCTTT.

This chain joins TRBV14 and TRBJ1-6; D is unclear. Trimming left V 4 bases short and J 6 bases short, with 10 bases between. Germline assignment: CDR1 SGHDN and CDR2 FVKESK. The CDR3 is 14 amino acids. This chain's CDR3 is CASSPPSRNSPLHF. The DNA of the CDR3 is TGTGCCAGCAGCCCCCCAAGCCGTAATTCACCCCTCCACTTT. The entire variable domain, with the rest obtained from reference TRBV14 and TRBJ1-6, is as follows: EAGVTQFPSHSVIEKGQTVTLRCDPISGHDNLYWYRRVMGKEIKFLLHFVKESKQDESGMPNNRFLAERTGGTYSTLKVQPAELEDSGVYFCASSPPSRNSPLHFGNGTRLTVT.

The chain employs TRBV27 and TRBJ2-3; TRBD2 might be the D (5 bases). This CDR3 has 16 amino acids. Germline CDR1 MNHEY, CDR2 SMNVEV (reference sequence). V was clipped by 3 bases and J by 2 bases, with 15 bases between them. CDR3 nucleotides: TGTGCCAGCAGTTTCCTTGCGGAGGTCCCCACAGATACGCAGTATTTT. Amino acids: CASSFLAEVPTDTQYF.

The CDR3 sequence is CASSQIPGENSPLHF. The CDR3 bases are TGCGCCAGCAGCCAAATTCCCGGGGAGAATTCACCCCTCCACTTT. The rearrangement joins TRBV4-1 to TRBJ1-6, with no clear D. Germline V gene lookup returns CDR1 MGHRA and CDR2 YSYEKL. The CDR3 is 15 amino acids. V lost 2 bases to trimming and J lost 7 bases, with 12 bases between them.

The chain has TRBV19 and TRBJ2-1; TRBD1 agrees at 9 bases. This CDR3 is built from 14 residues. The trim removed 7 bases at V and 7 bases at J, leaving 8 bases unmatched. Germline lookup yields CDR1 LNHDA and CDR2 SQIVND (reference sequence). The CDR3 loop is CASTQGDRVNEQFF. CDR3 DNA sequence: TGTGCCAGTACCCAAGGGGACAGGGTTAATGAGCAGTTCTTC.